These 32 T cell receptor beta chains share one sample of origin, sequenced in a study of blood T cell repertoires in COVID-19. The table came from immunoSEQ multiplex PCR; TCRdb's copy has only in-frame clones and leaves some out. The repertoire has about 170,000 clones, approximately 86% of them found once; the top ten carry about 6.5%. The specimen was peripheral blood. The receptors were sampled from a woman of 80 years or more in a cohort sampled during active or convalescent COVID-19.

The V gene is TRBV4-1, the J gene TRBJ2-7; weak D call: TRBD1 (6 bases). The V end lost 1 base, the J end lost 8 bases, and 15 bases lay between the germline ends. From germline, CDR1 is MGHRA and CDR2 YSYEKL. CDR3 length: 14 residues. CDR3 loop: CASSQAVDSLQQYV. CDR3 coding DNA: TGCGCCAGCAGCCAAGCTGTGGACAGCCTTCAGCAGTACGTC.

The chain is built from TRBV7-2 and TRBJ2-2; 14 bases fit TRBD2. The junction had 7 bases not matched to a gene; V was cut back by 4 bases and J by 3 bases. Germline lookup yields CDR1 SGHTA and CDR2 FQGNSA. The CDR3 has 18 amino acids. This CDR3 is CASSSTRLAGGYTGELFF. The CDR3 DNA is TGTGCCAGCAGCTCAACAAGACTAGCGGGGGGGTACACCGGGGAGCTGTTTTTT. Based on the CDR3 plus reference TRBV7-2 and TRBJ2-2, the full variable domain is GAGVSQSPSNKVTEKGKDVELRCDPISGHTALYWYRQSLGQGLEFLIYFQGNSAPDKSGLPSDRFSAERTGGSVSTLTIQRTQQEDSAVYLCASSSTRLAGGYTGELFFGEGSRLTVL.

J is TRBJ2-2 and V is TRBV19; 8 bases are shared with TRBD1. This CDR3 is 13 amino acids long. Trimming took 6 bases from V and 6 from J; bases not matched to a gene: 3. Looked up from germline, CDR1 is LNHDA and CDR2 is SQIVND (reference sequence). CDR3: CASRDRVAGELFF. The CDR3 DNA reads TGTGCCAGTAGGGACAGGGTCGCCGGGGAGCTGTTTTTT.

This sequence joins TRBV10-1 and TRBJ2-7; 10 nucleotides align to TRBD1. The CDR3 spans 14 residues. V was clipped by 5 bases and J by 5 bases; unmatched bases: 6. Per the germline V gene, CDR1 is WNHNN and CDR2 is SYGVQD (reference sequence). The CDR3 region is CASSPGTGDHEQYF. The CDR3, as DNA: TGCGCCAGCAGTCCCGGGACAGGGGACCACGAGCAGTACTTC.

The chain couples TRBV5-1 to TRBJ2-5, with D maybe TRBD2 (6 bases). The germline V gene encodes CDR1 SGHRS and CDR2 YFSETQ. The ends were cut back, 4 bases at V and 2 bases at J, with 12 bases in the middle. The CDR3 loop spans 14 amino acids. In DNA form, the CDR3 reads TGCGCCAGCAGCCCCTTGGGGGGTCAAGAGACCCAGTACTTC. Protein sequence: CASSPLGGQETQYF.

The chain has TRBV7-2 and TRBJ2-3, with 10 bases fitting TRBD2. Germline V gives CDR1 SGHTA, CDR2 FQGNSA. This CDR3 region has 16 residues. The V and J ends lost 1 base and 1 base, in that order; junction bases with no gene match: 2. In DNA, the CDR3 is TGTGCCAGCAGCTTAGGCGGGACTAGCGGCACAGATACGCAGTATTTT. As protein: CASSLGGTSGTDTQYF. Complete variable domain (other parts from reference TRBV7-2 and TRBJ2-3): GAGVSQSPSNKVTEKGKDVELRCDPISGHTALYWYRQSLGQGLEFLIYFQGNSAPDKSGLPSDRFSAERTGGSVSTLTIQRTQQEDSAVYLCASSLGGTSGTDTQYFGPGTRLTVL.

The CDR3 region has the DNA TGTGCCTGGGAACAGGGGTACAATCAGCCCCAGCATTTT. It encodes CAWEQGYNQPQHF. The chain joins TRBV30 to TRBJ1-5; 7 bases agree with TRBD1. Germline lookup yields CDR1 GTSNPN and CDR2 SVGIG (reference sequence). V was pared by 5 bases and J by 3 bases, with 4 bases of the junction left unmatched. CDR3 length: 13 amino acids.

V is TRBV28 and J is TRBJ1-5; 9 positions match TRBD1. Germline loops: CDR1 MDHEN, CDR2 SYDVKM. This CDR3 contains 15 residues. The V and J ends lost 6 bases and 3 bases, in that order; junction bases with no gene match: 6. The CDR3 coding sequence is TGTGCCAGCAGCACCGGACAGGGGAACAATCAGCCCCAGCATTTT. It yields the protein CASSTGQGNNQPQHF.

This clone was seen only a few times. The chain combines TRBV24-1 with TRBJ1-6; 8 bases line up with TRBD1. The CDR3 length is 13 residues. CDR1 KGHDR and CDR2 SFDVKD come from the germline V gene. The trim removed 10 bases at V and 8 bases at J, leaving 6 bases unmatched. The CDR3 DNA follows: TGTGCCACGAGAGGACAGGGAGATTCACCCCTCCACTTT. Protein: CATRGQGDSPLHF.

The chain recombines TRBV24-1 with TRBJ1-1, with D unclear. V lost 5 bases and J lost 1, with 7 bases in between. CDR1 and CDR2 from the germline V gene are KGHDR and SFDVKD. This CDR3 comprises 13 residues. The CDR3 spells CATSGAGNTEAFF. As DNA, the CDR3 is TGTGCCACCAGTGGAGCTGGGAACACTGAAGCTTTCTTT.

This clone was detected only once. This chain links TRBV9 with TRBJ1-1; 9 nucleotides line up with TRBD1. The CDR3 runs to 16 residues. J gave up 0 bases and V 3 bases, and 6 bases lay outside the gene matches. Germline loops: CDR1 SGDLS, CDR2 YYNGEE. The CDR3 DNA sequence: TGTGCCAGCAGCGATGGACAGGGGAGAATGAACACTGAAGCTTTCTTT. Its translation: CASSDGQGRMNTEAFF.

V usage is TRBV11-3 and J usage is TRBJ2-5; D is unresolved. The germline V gene has CDR1 SGHNT and CDR2 YENEEA. This CDR3 comprises 14 residues. Trimming took 0 bases from V and 5 from J, leaving 10 bases between them. Here the CDR3 reads CASSLDGPKETQYF. CDR3 coding DNA: TGTGCCAGCAGCTTAGATGGGCCGAAGGAGACCCAGTACTTC.

The chain carries TRBV9 and TRBJ2-2; D is possibly TRBD2 (5 bases). V was pared by 0 bases and J by 0 bases, with 9 bases between. Germline V CDR1 and CDR2: SGDLS, YYNGEE. The length of the CDR3 is 16 residues. The CDR3 sequence: CASSVGGQTNTGELFF. The CDR3 DNA reads as TGTGCCAGCAGCGTAGGCGGGCAAACGAACACCGGGGAGCTGTTTTTT.

This chain uses TRBV4-2 with TRBJ2-5; D unresolved. CDR3 size: 13 residues. The V gene's germline CDR1 is LGHNA and CDR2 YNFKEQ. Trimming pared 0 bases from V and 1 base from J, leaving 3 bases between. The CDR3 DNA is TGTGCCAGCAGCCAAGATCTCCAAGAGACCCAGTACTTC. This codes for CASSQDLQETQYF.

V and J are TRBV28 and TRBJ1-2, with TRBD1 as a possible D gene (6 bases). The CDR3 has 14 residues. Germline values: CDR1 MDHEN, CDR2 SYDVKM. V lost 5 bases and J 4 bases, leaving 14 bases between the germline ends. Here the CDR3 DNA reads TGTGCCAGCAGTCCCAACAGGGTCCCCTATGGCTACACCTTC. Its translation is CASSPNRVPYGYTF.

This clone was seen once. The CDR3 reads CASTFRDRVPKQETQYF. CDR3 nucleotide sequence: TGTGCCAGCACCTTCCGGGACAGGGTGCCGAAACAAGAGACCCAGTACTTC. The chain has TRBV5-6 and TRBJ2-5, with 9 bases that match TRBD1. The V and J ends lost 6 bases and 2 bases, in that order; junction bases with no gene match: 14. Germline assignment: CDR1 SGHDT and CDR2 YYEEEE. CDR3 length equals 17 residues.

The CDR3 DNA reads as TGTGCCAGCAGCCGACAAAGGGGAAATTCACCCCTCCACTTT. Amino acids: CASSRQRGNSPLHF. This chain joins TRBV7-9 and TRBJ1-6; D is perhaps TRBD1 (5 bases). Germline values: CDR1 SEHNR, CDR2 FQNEAQ (reference sequence). The germline V and J ends were trimmed by 5 bases and 7 bases, with 12 bases remaining between them. The CDR3 covers 14 residues. The full variable domain, its missing parts supplied by reference TRBV7-9 and TRBJ1-6, is DTGVSQNPRHKITKRGQNVTFRCDPISEHNRLYWYRQTLGQGPEFLTYFQNEAQLEKSRLLSDRFSAERPKGSFSTLEIQRTEQGDSAMYLCASSRQRGNSPLHFGNGTRLTVT.

The chain combines TRBV5-4 with TRBJ2-7, with 7 bases identical to TRBD1. Germline V lookup: CDR1 SGHNT, CDR2 YYREEE (reference sequence). There are 18 residues in the CDR3. Losses at the gene ends were 2 bases for V and 1 base for J; bases not matched to a gene: 15. CDR3 nucleotide sequence: TGTGCCAGCAGCTTTCCAGCCTACCTACGGGACAGATCCTACGAGCAGTACTTC. Its translation: CASSFPAYLRDRSYEQYF. Full variable domain (missing parts from reference TRBV5-4 and TRBJ2-7): ETGVTQSPTHLIKTRGQQVTLRCSSQSGHNTVSWYQQALGQGPQFIFQYYREEENGRGNFPPRFSGLQFPNYSSELNVNALELDDSALYLCASSFPAYLRDRSYEQYFGPGTRLTVT.

The chain has TRBV6-6 and TRBJ1-2; D is ambiguous. V was cut by 2 bases and J by 1 base, with 8 bases left in between. The CDR3 runs to 14 residues. Per the germline V gene, CDR1 is MNHNY and CDR2 is SVGAGI (reference sequence). The CDR3 spells CASSYGQNNYGYTF. DNA of the CDR3: TGTGCCAGCAGTTACGGGCAAAATAACTATGGCTACACCTTC.

This sequence joins TRBV5-1 and TRBJ2-1; 11 positions agree with TRBD2. J gave up 10 bases and V 4 bases, and 10 bases lay outside the gene matches. Per germline, CDR1 SGHRS and CDR2 YFSETQ. The CDR3 has 15 amino acids. The CDR3 spells CASSPTPTSGTEQFF. The CDR3 nucleotides are TGCGCCAGCAGCCCTACTCCGACTAGCGGGACAGAGCAGTTCTTC.

The gene calls are TRBV3-1 (or the pseudogene TRBV3-2) and TRBJ1-1; a weak D match, TRBD1 (6 bases). V dropped 0 bases and J dropped 1 base, with 6 bases sitting between them. Germline V gives CDR1 LGHDT, CDR2 YNNKEL (reference sequence). The CDR3 is made up of 14 amino acids. The CDR3 spells CASSQDRGNTEAFF. In DNA form, the CDR3 reads TGTGCCAGCAGCCAAGACAGGGGGAACACTGAAGCTTTCTTT.

This sequence joins TRBV12-3 or TRBV12-4 and TRBJ1-5; D possibly corresponds to TRBD1 (5 bases). The ends were cut back, 2 bases at V and 5 bases at J, with 7 bases in the middle. The CDR3 consists of 13 residues. This CDR3 is CASSLSRDQPQHF. CDR3 coding DNA: TGTGCCAGCAGTTTATCCAGGGATCAGCCCCAGCATTTT.

This clone was seen just once. This chain joins TRBV18 and TRBJ1-1; TRBD1 aligns across 7 bases. V was clipped by 3 bases and J by 5 bases; unmatched bases: 9. The CDR3 sequence is 15 residues long. Germline CDR1 and CDR2: KGHSH and LQKENI. CDR3 sequence: CASSPNTGERTEAFF. DNA of the CDR3: TGTGCCAGCTCACCCAACACAGGGGAGCGGACTGAAGCTTTCTTT.

The J gene is TRBJ2-1, the V gene TRBV12-5; possible D gene TRBD1, 5 bases. V dropped 0 bases and J dropped 6 bases, with 15 bases sitting between them. Germline V gene sequence: CDR1 LGHNT, CDR2 FRNRAP. The CDR3 has 16 residues. As DNA, the CDR3 is TGTGCTAGTGGTTTGGTCTTAAGCCAGGGTCCCAATGAGCAGTTCTTC. Protein: CASGLVLSQGPNEQFF.

This chain links TRBV2 with TRBJ1-2; 9 bases align to TRBD1. CDR1 is SNHLY, CDR2 FYNNEI, per germline. This CDR3 spans 14 amino acids. With V trimmed by 4 bases and J by 4 bases, 4 bases remained unmatched. The CDR3 reads CASSADRGSYGYTF. The DNA of the CDR3 is TGTGCCAGCAGTGCGGACAGGGGAAGCTATGGCTACACCTTC.

The rearrangement uses TRBV5-1 and TRBJ1-1; TRBD1 might be the D (6 bases). Germline V gene lookup returns CDR1 SGHRS and CDR2 YFSETQ. The CDR3 loop spans 15 amino acids. Trimming stripped 0 bases from V and 2 bases from J, with 11 bases between. CDR3 residues: CASSLAQGSNTEAFF. The CDR3 DNA reads TGCGCCAGCAGCTTGGCTCAGGGGAGTAACACTGAAGCTTTCTTT.

The genes are TRBV5-1 and TRBJ1-4, with TRBD1 matching over 9 bases. The CDR3 has 14 residues. Trimming took 3 bases from V and 7 from J; bases not matched to a gene: 4. Looked up from germline, CDR1 is SGHRS and CDR2 is YFSETQ. The CDR3 nucleotides are TGCGCCAGCAGCTCGGGACAGGGTGGTGAAAAACTGTTTTTT. It translates to CASSSGQGGEKLFF. The full variable domain, its missing parts supplied by reference TRBV5-1 and TRBJ1-4, is KAGVTQTPRYLIKTRGQQVTLSCSPISGHRSVSWYQQTPGQGLQFLFEYFSETQRNKGNFPGRFSGRQFSNSRSEMNVSTLELGDSALYLCASSSGQGGEKLFFGSGTQLSVL.

V gene TRBV4-1 combines with J gene TRBJ2-3; 12 bases are shared with TRBD2. Germline CDR1 is MGHRA and CDR2 is YSYEKL. J lost 5 bases, V lost 2 bases, and 2 bases had no gene match. This CDR3 comprises 15 residues. In DNA, the CDR3 is TGCGCCAGCAGCCAACCGGGACTAGCGGGAGATACGCAGTATTTT. The encoded protein is CASSQPGLAGDTQYF.

The gene calls are TRBV15 and TRBJ1-3; 8 bases are shared with TRBD1. The germline V gene encodes CDR1 LNHNV and CDR2 YYDKDF (reference sequence). CDR3 length equals 15 residues. The trim removed 5 bases at V and 4 bases at J, leaving 7 bases unmatched. For the CDR3, the DNA is TGTGCCACCAGCCCGGACAGGGTACCAGGAAACACCATATATTTT. Translating it yields CATSPDRVPGNTIYF.

The chain joins TRBV10-1 to TRBJ2-1; a possible D gene is TRBD2 (6 bases). The CDR3 runs 13 residues. Trimming pared 3 bases from V and 11 bases from J, leaving 14 bases between. In germline, CDR1 is WNHNN, CDR2 SYGVQD (reference sequence). Written as DNA, the CDR3 is TGCGCCAGCAGTGATTCTCCCGGGACTCAGCAGTTCTTC. Translated: CASSDSPGTQQFF.

The count of this clone is one. This rearrangement joins TRBV20-1 to TRBJ1-6; D is possibly TRBD1 (6 bases). The CDR3 is made up of 15 amino acids. Trimming removed 3 bases at V and 6 bases at J, with 15 bases between. CDR1 is DFQATT, CDR2 SNEGSKA, per germline (reference sequence). The DNA of the CDR3 is TGCAGTGCTAGTCGGCAGGGGATCGGTAATTCACCCCTCCACTTT. Its translation: CSASRQGIGNSPLHF.

V is TRBV7-2 and J is TRBJ1-5; D call uncertain. The CDR3 is 15 residues long. V was pared by 5 bases and J by 2 bases, with 13 bases between. Germline V CDR1 and CDR2: SGHTA, FQGNSA. The CDR3 loop reads CASSTGSLGNQPQHF. DNA of the CDR3: TGTGCCAGCAGCACGGGGAGTTTGGGCAATCAGCCCCAGCATTTT.